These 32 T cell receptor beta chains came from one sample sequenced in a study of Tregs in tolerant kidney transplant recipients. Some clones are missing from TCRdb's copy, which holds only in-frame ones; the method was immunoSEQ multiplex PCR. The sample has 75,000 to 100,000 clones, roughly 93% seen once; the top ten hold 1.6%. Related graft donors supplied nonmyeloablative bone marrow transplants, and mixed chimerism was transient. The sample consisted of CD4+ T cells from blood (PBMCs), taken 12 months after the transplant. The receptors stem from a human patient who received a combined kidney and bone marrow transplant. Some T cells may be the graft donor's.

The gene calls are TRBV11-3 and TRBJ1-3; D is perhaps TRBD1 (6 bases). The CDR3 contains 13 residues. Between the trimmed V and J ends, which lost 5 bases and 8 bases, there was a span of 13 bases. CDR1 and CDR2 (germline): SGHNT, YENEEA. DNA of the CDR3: TGTGCCAGCAGCCGAACAGGGCTGGACACCATATATTTT. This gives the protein CASSRTGLDTIYF.

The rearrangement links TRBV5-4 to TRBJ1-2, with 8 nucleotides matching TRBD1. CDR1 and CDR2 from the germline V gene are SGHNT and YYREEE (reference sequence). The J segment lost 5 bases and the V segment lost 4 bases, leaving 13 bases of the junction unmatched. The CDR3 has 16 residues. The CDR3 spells CASSDIQGARGYGYTF. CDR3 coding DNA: TGTGCCAGCAGCGACATCCAGGGGGCCAGGGGGTATGGCTACACCTTC.

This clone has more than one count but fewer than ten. CDR3 sequence reads: CASSEAGGVADTQYF. The CDR3 DNA follows: TGTGCCAGCAGTGAGGCAGGGGGTGTAGCAGATACGCAGTATTTT. The chain joins TRBV2 to TRBJ2-3; TRBD1 aligns across 7 bases. Germline V gene lookup returns CDR1 SNHLY and CDR2 FYNNEI. V trimming: 3 bases; J trimming: 4 bases; junction bases outside the gene matches: 7. There are 15 residues in the CDR3.

The DNA of the CDR3 is TGTGCCAGCAGCTTGATAGGGGGAAACACTGAAGCTTTCTTT. Protein sequence: CASSLIGGNTEAFF. The rearrangement links TRBV5-4 to TRBJ1-1; D is possibly TRBD1 (6 bases). The germline V gene has CDR1 SGHNT and CDR2 YYREEE (reference sequence). This CDR3 comprises 14 residues. Trimming took 1 base from V and 2 from J, leaving 9 bases between them.

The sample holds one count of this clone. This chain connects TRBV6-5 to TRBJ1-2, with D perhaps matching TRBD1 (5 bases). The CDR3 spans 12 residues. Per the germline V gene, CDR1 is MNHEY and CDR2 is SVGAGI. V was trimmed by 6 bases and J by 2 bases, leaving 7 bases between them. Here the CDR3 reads CASSRQNYGYTF. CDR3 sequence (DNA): TGTGCCAGCAGCAGACAGAACTATGGCTACACCTTC.

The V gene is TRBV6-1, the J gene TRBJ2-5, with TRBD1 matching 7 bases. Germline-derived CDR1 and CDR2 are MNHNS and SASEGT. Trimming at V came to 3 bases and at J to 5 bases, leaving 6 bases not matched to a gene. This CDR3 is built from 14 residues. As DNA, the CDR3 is TGTGCCAGCAGTGACACAGGGGTATCGGAGACCCAGTACTTC. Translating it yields CASSDTGVSETQYF.

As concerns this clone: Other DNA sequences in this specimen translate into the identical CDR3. The CDR3 DNA sequence: TGTGCCAGCAGTCGGACTAGCGGGAGTAACTACGAGCAGTACTTC. This encodes CASSRTSGSNYEQYF. The rearrangement joins TRBV6-6 to TRBJ2-7; TRBD2 agrees at 13 bases. The CDR3 contains 15 residues. J lost 3 bases, V lost 5 bases, and 4 bases had no gene match. Germline loops: CDR1 MNHNY, CDR2 SVGAGI (reference sequence).

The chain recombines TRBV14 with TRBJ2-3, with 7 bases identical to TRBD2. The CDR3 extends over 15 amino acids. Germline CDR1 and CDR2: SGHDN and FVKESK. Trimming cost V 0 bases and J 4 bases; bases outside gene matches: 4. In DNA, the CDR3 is TGTGCCAGCAGCCAAGATTGGGGGAGGGCAGATACGCAGTATTTT. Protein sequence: CASSQDWGRADTQYF.

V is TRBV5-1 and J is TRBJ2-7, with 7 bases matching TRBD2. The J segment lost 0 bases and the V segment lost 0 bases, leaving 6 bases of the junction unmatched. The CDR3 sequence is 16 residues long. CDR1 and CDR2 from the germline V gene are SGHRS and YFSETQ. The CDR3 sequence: CASSLGLGGGSYEQYF. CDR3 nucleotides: TGCGCCAGCAGCTTGGGGCTAGGCGGGGGCTCCTACGAGCAGTACTTC.

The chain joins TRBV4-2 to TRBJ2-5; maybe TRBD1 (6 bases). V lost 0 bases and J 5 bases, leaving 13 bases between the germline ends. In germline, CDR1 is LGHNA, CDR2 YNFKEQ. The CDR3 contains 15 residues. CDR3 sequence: CASSQEGHRGETQYF. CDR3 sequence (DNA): TGTGCCAGCAGCCAAGAGGGACACCGCGGGGAGACCCAGTACTTC.

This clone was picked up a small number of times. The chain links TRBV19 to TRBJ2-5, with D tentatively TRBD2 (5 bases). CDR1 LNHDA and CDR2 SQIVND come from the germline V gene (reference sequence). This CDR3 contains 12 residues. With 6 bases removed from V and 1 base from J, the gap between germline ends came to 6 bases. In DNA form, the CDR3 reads TGTGCCAGTAGCCGGGGCCAAGAGACCCAGTACTTC. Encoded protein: CASSRGQETQYF.

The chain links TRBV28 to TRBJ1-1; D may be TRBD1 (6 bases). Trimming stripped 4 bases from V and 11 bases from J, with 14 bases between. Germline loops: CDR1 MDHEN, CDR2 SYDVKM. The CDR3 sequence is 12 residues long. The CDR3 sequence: CASSSRGPGAFF. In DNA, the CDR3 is TGTGCCAGCAGTTCCAGGGGCCCGGGGGCTTTCTTT.

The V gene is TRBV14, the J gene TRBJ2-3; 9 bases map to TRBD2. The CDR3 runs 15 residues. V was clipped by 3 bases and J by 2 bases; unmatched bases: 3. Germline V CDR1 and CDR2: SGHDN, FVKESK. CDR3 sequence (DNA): TGTGCCAGCAGCCATCTAGCGGGAAACACAGATACGCAGTATTTT. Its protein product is CASSHLAGNTDTQYF.

The CDR3 bases are TGTGCCAGCAGTTACGGGGACAGGTTCCACGAGCAGTACTTC. Amino acid sequence: CASSYGDRFHEQYF. V usage is TRBV6-6 and J usage is TRBJ2-7; 8 positions match TRBD1. Trimming at V came to 2 bases and at J to 5 bases, leaving 5 bases not matched to a gene. The germline CDR1 and CDR2 sequences are MNHNY and SVGAGI (reference sequence). The CDR3 runs 14 residues.

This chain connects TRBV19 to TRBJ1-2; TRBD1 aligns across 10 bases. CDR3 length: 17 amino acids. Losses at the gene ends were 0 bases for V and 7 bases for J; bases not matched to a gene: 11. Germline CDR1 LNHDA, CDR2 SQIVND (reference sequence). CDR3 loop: CASSIDLGTGEGSGYTF. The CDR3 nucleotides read TGTGCCAGTAGTATAGATCTCGGGACAGGGGAAGGTTCTGGCTACACCTTC.

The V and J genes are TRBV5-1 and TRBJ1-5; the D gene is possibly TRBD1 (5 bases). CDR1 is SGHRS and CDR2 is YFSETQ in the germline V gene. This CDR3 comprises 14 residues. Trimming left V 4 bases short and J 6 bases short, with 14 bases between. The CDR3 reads CASSPAGNSQPQHF. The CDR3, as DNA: TGCGCCAGCAGCCCGGCAGGGAATAGTCAGCCCCAGCATTTT.

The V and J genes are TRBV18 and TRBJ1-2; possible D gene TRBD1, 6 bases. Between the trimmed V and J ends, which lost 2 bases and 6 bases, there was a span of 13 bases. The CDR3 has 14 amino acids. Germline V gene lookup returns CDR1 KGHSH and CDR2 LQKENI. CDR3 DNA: TGTGCCAGCTCACCAGAAACAGGGTCCGATGGCTACACCTTC. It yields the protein CASSPETGSDGYTF.

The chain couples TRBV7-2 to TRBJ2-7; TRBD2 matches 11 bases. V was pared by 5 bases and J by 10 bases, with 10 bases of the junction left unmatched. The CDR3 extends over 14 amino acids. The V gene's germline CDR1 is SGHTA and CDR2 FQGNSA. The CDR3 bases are TGTGCCAGCAGCCAGACTAGCGGGAACCCCGATCAGTACTTC. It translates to CASSQTSGNPDQYF.

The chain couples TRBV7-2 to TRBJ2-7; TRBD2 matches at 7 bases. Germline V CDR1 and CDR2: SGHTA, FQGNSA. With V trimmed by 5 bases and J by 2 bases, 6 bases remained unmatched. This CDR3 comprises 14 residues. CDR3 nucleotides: TGTGCCAGCAGCCGGCCTAGCGGTACCTACGAGCAGTACTTC. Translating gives CASSRPSGTYEQYF.

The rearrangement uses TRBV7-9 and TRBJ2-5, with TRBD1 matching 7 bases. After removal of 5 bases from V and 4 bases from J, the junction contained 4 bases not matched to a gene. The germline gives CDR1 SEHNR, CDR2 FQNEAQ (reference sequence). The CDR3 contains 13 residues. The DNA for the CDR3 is TGTGCCAGCAGCAAAAGACAGGGAGAGACCCAGTACTTC. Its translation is CASSKRQGETQYF.

CDR3 in amino acids: CASSPRRAGGLNEQFF. The CDR3 nucleotides read TGTGCCAGCAGCCCAAGGCGGGCGGGAGGGCTTAATGAGCAGTTCTTC. The J gene is TRBJ2-1, the V gene TRBV7-7; 9 nucleotides align to TRBD2. The V and J ends lost 5 bases and 7 bases, in that order; junction bases with no gene match: 12. The CDR3 contains 16 residues. Germline assignment: CDR1 SSHAT and CDR2 FNYEAQ (reference sequence).

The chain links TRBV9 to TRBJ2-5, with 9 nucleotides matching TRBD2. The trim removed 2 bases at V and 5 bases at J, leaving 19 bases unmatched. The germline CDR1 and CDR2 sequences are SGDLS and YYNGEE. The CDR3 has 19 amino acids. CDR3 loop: CASSVGPFGSGGLGETQYF. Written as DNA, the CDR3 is TGTGCCAGCAGCGTCGGCCCGTTTGGAAGCGGGGGGTTAGGGGAGACCCAGTACTTC.

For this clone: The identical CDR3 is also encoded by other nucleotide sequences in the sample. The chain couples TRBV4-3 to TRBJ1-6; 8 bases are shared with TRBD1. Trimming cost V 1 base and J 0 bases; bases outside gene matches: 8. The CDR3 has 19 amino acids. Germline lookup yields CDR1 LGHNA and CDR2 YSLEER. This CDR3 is CASSQVPGGPSSYNSPLHF. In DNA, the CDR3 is TGCGCCAGCAGCCAAGTCCCAGGGGGCCCTAGCTCCTATAATTCACCCCTCCACTTT.

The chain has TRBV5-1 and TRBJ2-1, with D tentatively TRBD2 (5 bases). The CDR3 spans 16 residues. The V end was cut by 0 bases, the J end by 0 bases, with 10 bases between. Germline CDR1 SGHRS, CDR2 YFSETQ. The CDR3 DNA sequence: TGCGCCAGCAGCTTGGTGACTACCCTCTCCTACAATGAGCAGTTCTTC. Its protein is CASSLVTTLSYNEQFF.

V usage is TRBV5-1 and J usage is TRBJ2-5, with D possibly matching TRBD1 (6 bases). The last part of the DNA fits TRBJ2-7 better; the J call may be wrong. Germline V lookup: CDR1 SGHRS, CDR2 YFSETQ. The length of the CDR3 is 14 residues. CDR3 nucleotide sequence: TGCGCCAGCAGATATGGACAGCCTTCCTACGAGCAGTACTTC. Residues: CASRYGQPSYEQYF.

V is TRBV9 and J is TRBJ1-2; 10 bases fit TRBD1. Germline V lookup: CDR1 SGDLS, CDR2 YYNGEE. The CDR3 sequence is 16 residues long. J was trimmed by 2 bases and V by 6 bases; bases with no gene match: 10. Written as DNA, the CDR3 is TGTGCCAGCACCCCCGGGGGGGGACAGGGGAACTATGGCTACACCTTC. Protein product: CASTPGGGQGNYGYTF. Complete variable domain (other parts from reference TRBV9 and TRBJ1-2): DSGVTQTPKHLITATGQRVTLRCSPRSGDLSVYWYQQSLDQGLQFLIQYYNGEERAKGNILERFSAQQFPDLHSELNLSSLELGDSALYFCASTPGGGQGNYGYTFGSGTRLTVV.

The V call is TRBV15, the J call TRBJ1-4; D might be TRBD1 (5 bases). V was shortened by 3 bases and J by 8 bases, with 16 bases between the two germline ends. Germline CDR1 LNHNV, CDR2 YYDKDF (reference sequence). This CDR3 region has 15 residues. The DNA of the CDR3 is TGTGCCACCAGCAGGGGAGGCGGGGGAGGAGAAAAACTGTTTTTT. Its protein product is CATSRGGGGGEKLFF.

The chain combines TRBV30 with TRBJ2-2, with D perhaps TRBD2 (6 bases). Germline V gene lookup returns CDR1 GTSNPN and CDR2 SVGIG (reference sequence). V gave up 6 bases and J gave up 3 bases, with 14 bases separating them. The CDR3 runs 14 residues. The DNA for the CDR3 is TGTGCCTGCAGCGGCGGGGCGGACACCGGGGAGCTGTTTTTT. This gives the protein CACSGGADTGELFF.

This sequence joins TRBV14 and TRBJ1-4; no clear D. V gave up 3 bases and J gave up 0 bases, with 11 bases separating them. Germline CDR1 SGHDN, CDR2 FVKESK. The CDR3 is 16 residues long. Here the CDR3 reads CASSQFVTATNEKLFF. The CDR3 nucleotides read TGTGCCAGCAGCCAGTTCGTTACTGCAACTAATGAAAAACTGTTTTTT. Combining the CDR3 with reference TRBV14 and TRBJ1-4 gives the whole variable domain EAGVTQFPSHSVIEKGQTVTLRCDPISGHDNLYWYRRVMGKEIKFLLHFVKESKQDESGMPNNRFLAERTGGTYSTLKVQPAELEDSGVYFCASSQFVTATNEKLFFGSGTQLSVL.

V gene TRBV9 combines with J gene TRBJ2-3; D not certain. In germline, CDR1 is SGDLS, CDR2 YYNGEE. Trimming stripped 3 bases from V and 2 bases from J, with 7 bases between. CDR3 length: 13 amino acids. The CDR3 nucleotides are TGTGCCAGCAGCGCTCGAGACACAGATACGCAGTATTTT. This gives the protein CASSARDTDTQYF.

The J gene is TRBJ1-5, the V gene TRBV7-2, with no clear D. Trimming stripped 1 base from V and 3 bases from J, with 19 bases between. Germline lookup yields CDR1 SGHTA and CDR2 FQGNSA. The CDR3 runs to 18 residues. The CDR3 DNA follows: TGTGCCAGCAGCTTAGAGGCTGCGACTCCCCTTTACAATCAGCCCCAGCATTTT. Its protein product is CASSLEAATPLYNQPQHF.

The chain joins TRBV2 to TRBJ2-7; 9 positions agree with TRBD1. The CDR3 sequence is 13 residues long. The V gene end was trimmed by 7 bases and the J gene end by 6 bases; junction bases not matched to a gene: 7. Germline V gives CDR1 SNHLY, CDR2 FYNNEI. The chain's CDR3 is CASNSDRGAEQYF. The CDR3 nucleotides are TGTGCCAGCAACAGTGACAGGGGGGCCGAGCAGTACTTC.